The 2 T cell receptor beta chains listed next were all sequenced from one sample in a study of identical twins. In TCRdb, the 5' RACE reads were re-called with MiXCR into one record per CDR3 protein. The repertoire includes roughly 280,000 distinct CDR3 sequences, around 9.7% of them detected once, and 5.5% to 9% sits in the top ten. Another study also made use of these data, one on yellow fever vaccine responses in identical twins.

The sample consisted of CD8+ T cells sorted from blood. The receptors derive from a woman aged 18 to 35 in good health.

This clonotype was recorded at least ten times. This chain uses TRBV20-1 with TRBJ1-1; D gene unclear. Trimming took off 1 base at V and 9 bases at J, with 12 bases between the two ends. From germline, CDR1 is DFQATT and CDR2 SNEGSKA (reference sequence). This CDR3 has 12 amino acids. CDR3 coding DNA: TGCAGTGCTAGAGGGGAGGGTGGTAAAGCTTTCTTT. Its translation: CSARGEGGKAFF.

This clonotype was found a few times. The chain links TRBV15 to TRBJ2-5; D is uncertain. Germline CDR1 and CDR2: LNHNV and YYDKDF (reference sequence). The CDR3 sequence is 15 residues long. The ends were cut back, 0 bases at V and 5 bases at J, with 13 bases in the middle. In nucleotides, the CDR3 is TGTGCCACCAGCAGAGATTCCACCCAAGGCGAGACCCAGTACTTC. Amino acid sequence: CATSRDSTQGETQYF.